The clone carrying this TCR beta chain was detected ten times or more. The data derive from a study of T cells in Graves' hyperthyroidism and ophthalmopathy. The overall study: At initial diagnosis, before any treatment had begun, peripheral blood was obtained.

Amplification targeted TCR beta CDR3 regions from RNA transcripts. A set of HTBI primers served as the primers for a first-round RT-PCR of the TCR CDR3. One entry per CDR3 protein, called by TCRdb with MiXCR from the multiplex PCR reads. The table has fewer than 900,000 distinct CDR3 sequences, approximately 19% seen once. Trimming took off 2 bases at V and 0 bases at J, with 12 bases between the two ends. The CDR3 has 15 amino acids. Germline-derived CDR1 and CDR2 are SGHRS and YFSETQ. The chain has TRBV5-1 and TRBJ2-7; the D is unclear. This TCR derives from a woman in her fifties or sixties with Graves' hyperthyroidism that later progressed to Graves' ophthalmopathy. The sample was blood. CDR3 coding DNA: TGCGCCAGCAGCTTTAGTCAGGTTAGCTCCTACGAGCAGTACTTC. It encodes CASSFSQVSSYEQYF.